These 25 T cell receptor beta chains were sequenced from one sample in a study of blood T cells in healthy people across ages. It was with a sample-barcoded 5' primer and a J-beta primer mix that a second PCR of roughly 6 to 11 cycles was run. MiXCR, run by TCRdb on the 5' RACE reads, gives a single entry per CDR3 protein. The table lists about 760,000 distinct CDR3 sequences, 45% to 70% of them singletons. Material: blood. Receptors originate from a man aged 40-50 years in good health.

DNA of the CDR3: TGTGCCAGCAGCCACCCGGATACGCAGTATTTT. Translated: CASSHPDTQYF. The chain carries TRBV7-2 and TRBJ2-3, with D uncertain. Germline V gene data show CDR1 as SGHTA and CDR2 as FQGNSA. The CDR3 sequence is 11 residues long. V gave up 5 bases and J gave up 6 bases, with 6 bases separating them.

This chain connects TRBV12-3 or TRBV12-4 to TRBJ2-5; 12 nucleotides line up with TRBD2. With V trimmed by 4 bases and J by 4 bases, 4 bases remained unmatched. CDR3 size: 15 residues. CDR3 sequence: CASSSTSGGSETQYF. The CDR3 nucleotides are TGTGCCAGCAGTTCTACTAGCGGGGGGTCAGAGACCCAGTACTTC.

The rearrangement joins TRBV12-3 or TRBV12-4 to TRBJ2-7; 10 positions match TRBD1. This CDR3 has 14 amino acids. V was pared by 5 bases and J by 5 bases, with 6 bases of the junction left unmatched. CDR3 nucleotides: TGTGCCAGCAGTAGACAGGGGGCAATAAACGAGCAGTACTTC. Its translation: CASSRQGAINEQYF.

V and J are TRBV5-1 and TRBJ2-3; D remains unclear. CDR1 is SGHRS, CDR2 YFSETQ, per germline. The CDR3 has 12 residues. The germline V and J ends were trimmed by 4 bases and 9 bases, with 12 bases remaining between them. For the CDR3, the DNA is TGCGCCAGCAGCGAAGACTTCTCCACGCAGTATTTT. Translating it yields CASSEDFSTQYF.

The chain joins TRBV12-3 or TRBV12-4 to TRBJ1-6; the D is unclear. V dropped 6 bases and J dropped 4 bases, with 4 bases sitting between them. CDR3 length: 12 amino acids. In nucleotides, the CDR3 is TGTGCCAGCAGAATTTATAATTCACCCCTCCACTTT. It translates to CASRIYNSPLHF.

This sequence joins TRBV28 and TRBJ2-2; the D gene is possibly TRBD1 (5 bases). Trimming shortened V by 5 bases and J by 5 bases, and 12 bases separated the two germline ends. In germline, CDR1 is MDHEN, CDR2 SYDVKM. The CDR3 consists of 14 residues. This CDR3 reads CASSPRARTGELFF. DNA of the CDR3: TGTGCCAGCAGTCCCAGGGCCAGAACCGGGGAGCTGTTTTTT.

This clonotype was seen a few times. The DNA of the CDR3 is TGTGCCACCAGCAGAGAACCGGGACCCCTGAACACTGAAGCTTTCTTT. Amino acids: CATSREPGPLNTEAFF. J is TRBJ1-1 and V is TRBV15, with a possible D match to TRBD1 (5 bases). This CDR3 comprises 16 residues. The V end lost 0 bases, the J end lost 0 bases, and 11 bases lay between the germline ends. The germline CDR1 and CDR2 sequences are LNHNV and YYDKDF (reference sequence).

The rearrangement links TRBV4-3 to TRBJ2-3; 14 bases map to TRBD2. The CDR3 runs 19 residues. Germline V lookup: CDR1 LGHNA, CDR2 YSLEER. V shed 1 base and J 0 bases; nucleotides not matched to a gene: 6. CDR3 sequence: CASSQVGLAGGSSTDTQYF. CDR3 in DNA: TGCGCCAGCAGCCAAGTCGGACTAGCGGGAGGATCTAGCACAGATACGCAGTATTTT.

This clonotype turned up a few times. The CDR3 loop is CASYGQVLGETQYF. DNA of the CDR3: TGTGCCAGTTACGGACAGGTTTTGGGAGAGACCCAGTACTTC. The chain combines TRBV6-6 with TRBJ2-5; 7 bases agree with TRBD1. Germline loops: CDR1 MNHNY, CDR2 SVGAGI (reference sequence). CDR3 length: 14 residues. The V segment lost 9 bases and the J segment 4 bases; nucleotides outside the gene matches: 11.

The chain uses TRBV3-1 and TRBJ2-5; D is unresolved. The J call may be mistaken, given a closer DNA end match to TRBJ2-7. The CDR3 loop spans 15 amino acids. Per germline, CDR1 LGHDT and CDR2 YNNKEL (reference sequence). DNA of the CDR3: TGTGCCAGCAGCCAAGACTGGGTGGCCGACTACGAGCAGTACTTC. It encodes CASSQDWVADYEQYF.

The chain couples TRBV12-3 or TRBV12-4 to TRBJ2-3; D remains ambiguous. V lost 2 bases to trimming and J lost 1 base, with 10 bases between them. The CDR3 loop spans 15 amino acids. The CDR3 sequence is CASSLRRIGTDTQYF. DNA of the CDR3: TGTGCCAGCAGTTTAAGGCGGATTGGCACAGATACGCAGTATTTT.

Concerning this clonotype: Compared with germline, one end of the junction differs, possibly owing to a read error. This chain connects TRBV6-6 to TRBJ2-5; 9 bases are a match to TRBD2. The CDR3 runs to 15 residues. Germline-derived CDR1 and CDR2 are MNHNY and SVGAGI (reference sequence). DNA of the CDR3: TGTGCCAGCAGTTACGAGACTAGCGGAGCAGAGACCCGGTACTTC. Translated: CASSYETSGAETRYF.

This clonotype has more than one count but fewer than ten. The V and J genes are TRBV9 and TRBJ2-7; tentative D call: TRBD1 (5 bases). Germline CDR1 is SGDLS and CDR2 is YYNGEE. Trimming cost V 0 bases and J 2 bases, with 9 bases left between them. The CDR3 runs to 14 residues. CDR3 DNA sequence: TGTGCCAGCAGCGTAGAGACAGTTCCCTACGAGCAGTACTTC. Translating it yields CASSVETVPYEQYF.

The rearrangement joins TRBV12-3 or TRBV12-4 to TRBJ1-6, with D possibly TRBD1 on 5 matching bases. This CDR3 is 16 amino acids long. V was pared by 5 bases and J by 7 bases, with 18 bases between. This CDR3 is CASSEPWGVGNSPLHF. Here the CDR3 DNA reads TGTGCCAGCAGTGAACCCTGGGGGGTAGGGAATTCACCCCTCCACTTT.

This clonotype was detected a few times. J is TRBJ2-7 and V is TRBV5-6; D ambiguous. Germline V gene lookup returns CDR1 SGHDT and CDR2 YYEEEE. CDR3 length equals 12 residues. V lost 7 bases, J lost 3 bases, and 11 bases lay in between. The CDR3 DNA reads TGTGCCAGCTTTCGGAACGACTACGAGCAGTACTTC. Protein: CASFRNDYEQYF.

This clonotype came up a few times. The chain employs TRBV29-1 and TRBJ2-7, with 10 bases fitting TRBD1. V gave up 3 bases and J gave up 5 bases; unmatched junction bases: 4. The CDR3 has 13 residues. Germline CDR1 is SQVTM and CDR2 is ANQGSEA. The CDR3 coding sequence is TGCAGCGTTGACGGGACAGGGGCAGACGAGCAGTACTTC. Translation: CSVDGTGADEQYF.

A few counts support this clonotype. The CDR3 nucleotides read TGTGCCAGCAGCTTACAACAAGATACGCAGTATTTT. Its translation is CASSLQQDTQYF. The chain links TRBV7-9 to TRBJ2-3; the D is unclear. Germline loops: CDR1 SEHNR, CDR2 FQNEAQ (reference sequence). Trimming removed 2 bases at V and 5 bases at J, with 5 bases between. The CDR3 sequence is 12 residues long.

This chain connects TRBV4-3 to TRBJ2-3; D not certain. There are 15 residues in the CDR3. Trimming took 1 base from V and 5 from J, leaving 13 bases between them. CDR1 and CDR2 from the germline V gene are LGHNA and YSLEER. CDR3 nucleotide sequence: TGCGCCAGCAGCCAAGGGGTCAGAGGTGGAGATACGCAGTATTTT. Protein sequence: CASSQGVRGGDTQYF.

The V call is TRBV7-2, the J call TRBJ2-1, with a weak D call TRBD2 (6 bases). CDR1 and CDR2 from the germline V gene are SGHTA and FQGNSA. The CDR3 has 16 amino acids. The V end was cut by 3 bases, the J end by 6 bases, with 18 bases between. Written as DNA, the CDR3 is TGTGCCAGCAGCTTGGCTGGGACTCGCACTGTCAATGAGCAGTTCTTC. Its translation: CASSLAGTRTVNEQFF. Variable domain in full (rest from reference TRBV7-2 and TRBJ2-1): GAGVSQSPSNKVTEKGKDVELRCDPISGHTALYWYRQSLGQGLEFLIYFQGNSAPDKSGLPSDRFSAERTGGSVSTLTIQRTQQEDSAVYLCASSLAGTRTVNEQFFGPGTRLTVL.

The rearrangement uses TRBV11-2 and TRBJ2-3; TRBD2 agrees at 13 bases. The CDR3 is 18 residues long. With 2 bases clipped from V and 2 bases from J, the junction kept 7 bases outside the gene matches. Germline CDR1 SGHAT, CDR2 FQNNGV. The CDR3 nucleotides are TGTGCCAGCAGCTTACGGGGGGGGACTAGCGGGGCCACAGATACGCAGTATTTT. Amino acids: CASSLRGGTSGATDTQYF. The variable domain in full, with the rest retrieved from reference TRBV11-2 and TRBJ2-3, is EAGVAQSPRYKIIEKRQSVAFWCNPISGHATLYWYQQILGQGPKLLIQFQNNGVVDDSQLPKDRFSAERLKGVDSTLKIQPAKLEDSAVYLCASSLRGGTSGATDTQYFGPGTRLTVL.

Comments on this clonotype: The junction and the germline gene differ at one end; a read error may be behind it. The chain couples TRBV6-5 to TRBJ2-6; D may be TRBD1 (6 bases). There are 21 residues in the CDR3. Per germline, CDR1 MNHEY and CDR2 SVGAGI. In DNA, the CDR3 is TGTGCCAGCAGTTACTCAACAGGGTCGGTCCGGGAAAGCTCTGGGGCCAACGTCCCGACTTTC. It translates to CASSYSTGSVRESSGANVPTF.

This clonotype was counted a few times. At one of its ends the junction is not consistent with the germline gene, which may arise from a read error. The chain links TRBV5-1 to TRBJ2-1; D possibly corresponds to TRBD2 (5 bases). The CDR3 contains 14 residues. The germline CDR1 and CDR2 sequences are SGHRS and YFSETQ. The CDR3 DNA reads as TGCGCCAGCAGCTTCGGGGAGCCCTACACTGAGCAGTTCTTC. It is translated as CASSFGEPYTEQFF.

The rearrangement joins TRBV9 to TRBJ2-5; tentative D call: TRBD1 (5 bases). V dropped 0 bases and J dropped 5 bases, with 14 bases sitting between them. CDR3 length equals 15 residues. CDR1 and CDR2 from the germline V gene are SGDLS and YYNGEE. CDR3 sequence reads: CASSVDQGTVETQYF. The CDR3 DNA follows: TGTGCCAGCAGCGTAGATCAGGGAACGGTGGAGACCCAGTACTTC.

This sequence joins TRBV9 and TRBJ1-2; D remains unclear. Germline V gene data show CDR1 as SGDLS and CDR2 as YYNGEE. V lost 0 bases and J 6 bases, leaving 12 bases between the germline ends. The CDR3 loop spans 14 amino acids. CDR3 sequence: CASSVDGKKDGYTF. In DNA form, the CDR3 reads TGTGCCAGCAGCGTAGACGGGAAAAAGGATGGCTACACCTTC.

The chain is built from TRBV7-2 and TRBJ2-7; D remains unclear. Deletions cut 1 base from V and 4 bases from J, with 14 bases between. Germline V lookup: CDR1 SGHTA, CDR2 FQGNSA. The CDR3 consists of 15 residues. In DNA form, the CDR3 reads TGTGCCAGCAGCTTAGATGGCCTATCGCCTTACGAGCAGTACTTC. This gives the protein CASSLDGLSPYEQYF.